These 19 T cell receptor beta chains were all obtained from the same sample, sequenced in a study of blood T cells in healthy people across ages. Primers used in a second PCR of about 6 to 11 cycles were a sample-barcoded 5' primer and a J-beta primer mix. TCRdb re-called the 5' RACE reads through MiXCR, storing one row per CDR3 protein. The table lists some 850,000 distinct CDR3 sequences, 25% to 30% of them singletons, with less than 3.5% in the top ten. This sample also belongs to another study, concerning T cells of mothers and their children.

Source material: blood. These receptor sequences come from a boy aged 5-17 years in good health.

This rearrangement joins TRBV2 to TRBJ1-2, with 9 positions matching TRBD1. Trimming took 3 bases from V and 0 from J; bases not matched to a gene: 5. Per the germline V gene, CDR1 is SNHLY and CDR2 is FYNNEI. This CDR3 region has 16 residues. The CDR3 sequence: CASSDGQGWTNYGYTF. CDR3 coding DNA: TGTGCCAGCAGTGACGGACAGGGGTGGACTAACTATGGCTACACCTTC.

This clonotype was observed a handful of times. The CDR3 spells CAPGSDRYEQYF. As DNA, the CDR3 is TGTGCCCCCGGGAGTGATAGGTACGAGCAGTACTTC. The chain is built from TRBV24-1 and TRBJ2-7; D may be TRBD2 (6 bases). The length of the CDR3 is 12 residues. V was shortened by 12 bases and J by 4 bases, with 15 bases between the two germline ends. Germline V gene data show CDR1 as KGHDR and CDR2 as SFDVKD.

This clonotype was counted at least ten times. The chain has TRBV20-1 and TRBJ1-2, with D possibly being TRBD1 (5 bases). The CDR3 loop spans 11 amino acids. Germline CDR1 and CDR2: DFQATT and SNEGSKA (reference sequence). Trimming took off 6 bases at V and 5 bases at J, with 10 bases between the two ends. In nucleotides, the CDR3 is TGCAGTGCCGCAGGGTCTTATGGCTACACCTTC. It codes for CSAAGSYGYTF.

V usage is TRBV2 and J usage is TRBJ1-5, with TRBD1 matching 9 bases. This CDR3 contains 15 residues. The V and J ends lost 3 bases and 7 bases, in that order; junction bases with no gene match: 7. Germline V CDR1 and CDR2: SNHLY, FYNNEI. CDR3 coding DNA: TGTGCCAGCAGTGATATGGGACAGGGTCTCCAGCCCCAGCATTTT. This codes for CASSDMGQGLQPQHF.

Turning to this clonotype: An end of the junction does not agree with germline; a read error may underlie this. The chain recombines TRBV27 with TRBJ2-5, with 9 bases fitting TRBD1. CDR1 is MNHEY and CDR2 is SMNVEV in the germline V gene (reference sequence). This CDR3 is built from 14 residues. CDR3 sequence: CAGSPGQGRETQYF. Here the CDR3 DNA reads TGTGCCGGCAGTCCCGGACAGGGGAGGGAGACCCAGTACTTC.

This clonotype was recorded a few times. This chain uses TRBV27 with TRBJ2-2; D is perhaps TRBD1 (7 bases). Trimming cost V 6 bases and J 8 bases, with 13 bases left between them. Germline lookup yields CDR1 MNHEY and CDR2 SMNVEV (reference sequence). This CDR3 is 13 amino acids long. The CDR3 nucleotides are TGTGCCAGCAGCAGGGGGGCGCAAGGGGAGCTGTTTTTT. Encoded protein: CASSRGAQGELFF.

The chain recombines TRBV29-1 with TRBJ2-6; D remains ambiguous. The CDR3 is 14 amino acids. Germline values: CDR1 SQVTM, CDR2 ANQGSEA. V dropped 3 bases and J dropped 3 bases, with 9 bases sitting between them. CDR3 sequence (DNA): TGCAGCGTTGAGGCCCGCTATGGGGCCAACGTCCTGACTTTC. As protein: CSVEARYGANVLTF.

The CDR3 nucleotides are TGTGCCAGCAGTTCCGCAGGCAAACTGTTTTTT. As protein: CASSSAGKLFF. The rearrangement joins TRBV6-6 to TRBJ1-4, with D uncertain. Germline CDR1 is MNHNY and CDR2 is SVGAGI (reference sequence). This CDR3 is 11 amino acids long. V was clipped by 4 bases and J by 11 bases, with 8 bases between them.

The CDR3 DNA sequence: TGTGCCAGCGCCCGGCAGCCCGAACGCGACGAGCAGTACTTC. It yields the protein CASARQPERDEQYF. The chain has TRBV4-2 and TRBJ2-7; no firm D call. Germline CDR1 is LGHNA and CDR2 is YNFKEQ. The germline V and J ends were trimmed by 8 bases and 5 bases, with 19 bases remaining between them. This CDR3 spans 14 amino acids.

Comments on this clonotype: A read error may account for a junction end that differs from germline. This rearrangement joins TRBV5-1 to TRBJ1-1; D is unclear. Germline CDR1 is SGHRS and CDR2 is YFSETQ. The CDR3 contains 14 residues. The CDR3 DNA is TGCGCCAGCAGCCCCATAACCTCTGGGCCTGAAGCTCTCTTT. Amino acid sequence: CASSPITSGPEALF.

This rearrangement joins TRBV20-1 to TRBJ1-2; D call uncertain. From germline, CDR1 is DFQATT and CDR2 SNEGSKA (reference sequence). The CDR3 runs 12 residues. Trimming left V 0 bases short and J 7 bases short, with 9 bases between. The chain's CDR3 is CSAREVEPGYTF. In nucleotides, the CDR3 is TGCAGTGCTAGAGAAGTGGAGCCTGGCTACACCTTC.

The chain employs TRBV24-1 and TRBJ2-5; 7 bases align to TRBD2. V dropped 4 bases and J dropped 1; count of bases not matched to a gene: 11. There are 17 residues in the CDR3. CDR1 KGHDR and CDR2 SFDVKD come from the germline V gene. The CDR3 here is CATSDPGEGKAQETQYF. In nucleotides, the CDR3 is TGTGCCACCAGTGACCCCGGGGAGGGAAAGGCCCAAGAGACCCAGTACTTC.

This clonotype was recorded only once. This rearrangement joins TRBV21-1 to TRBJ1-2. TRBV21-1 is a recognized pseudogene. This CDR3 comprises 15 residues. The CDR3 bases are TGTGCCAGCATACGAAGGGATACTGCTAACTATGGCTACACCTTC. It codes for CASIRRDTANYGYTF.

The chain employs TRBV3-1 and TRBJ1-6, with D perhaps matching TRBD1 (5 bases). This CDR3 is built from 15 residues. Trimming removed 4 bases from V and 7 bases from J, with 14 bases in between. Per germline, CDR1 LGHDT and CDR2 YNNKEL (reference sequence). This CDR3 is CASSRRRDGNSPLHF. In DNA, the CDR3 is TGTGCCAGCAGCCGGCGGCGGGACGGGAATTCACCCCTCCACTTT.

The chain is built from TRBV15 and TRBJ1-3; D is possibly TRBD1 (5 bases). CDR1 and CDR2 (germline): LNHNV, YYDKDF (reference sequence). The length of the CDR3 is 16 residues. Trimming pared 1 base from V and 0 bases from J, leaving 10 bases between. CDR3 bases: TGTGCCACCAGCAGAGTAGGGGAGTTCTCTGGAAACACCATATATTTT. Protein product: CATSRVGEFSGNTIYF. Full variable domain (missing parts from reference TRBV15 and TRBJ1-3): DAMVIQNPRYQVTQFGKPVTLSCSQTLNHNVMYWYQQKSSQAPKLLFHYYDKDFNNEADTPDNFQSRRPNTSFCFLDIRSPGLGDTAMYLCATSRVGEFSGNTIYFGEGSWLTVV.

The chain couples TRBV5-1 to TRBJ2-3; 7 bases are a match to TRBD2. The CDR3 loop spans 15 amino acids. Looked up from germline, CDR1 is SGHRS and CDR2 is YFSETQ. Losses at the gene ends were 5 bases for V and 3 bases for J; bases not matched to a gene: 9. CDR3 nucleotides: TGCGCCAGCAGAGAGGAGCTAGCGGTTACAGATACGCAGTATTTT. Its protein product is CASREELAVTDTQYF.

This sequence joins TRBV20-1 and TRBJ1-3; no reliable D call. Germline V CDR1 and CDR2: DFQATT, SNEGSKA (reference sequence). The germline V and J ends were trimmed by 6 bases and 0 bases, with 9 bases remaining between them. The CDR3 is 13 amino acids. This CDR3 is CSAYQPSGNTIYF. As DNA, the CDR3 is TGCAGTGCGTATCAACCCTCTGGAAACACCATATATTTT.

This clonotype has only one observation. V and J are TRBV10-3 and TRBJ1-4, with 8 bases matching TRBD1. Germline V CDR1 and CDR2: ENHRY, SYGVKD. The CDR3 extends over 14 amino acids. V lost 6 bases to trimming and J lost 5 bases; unmatched junction nucleotides: 5. CDR3 residues: CAIRGGQANEKLFF. CDR3 nucleotides: TGTGCCATCAGGGGGGGACAGGCGAATGAAAAACTGTTTTTT.

The J gene is TRBJ2-5, the V gene TRBV29-1; 9 bases are a match to TRBD1. CDR3 length: 13 residues. V dropped 6 bases and J dropped 5; count of bases not matched to a gene: 7. CDR1 and CDR2 from the germline V gene are SQVTM and ANQGSEA. The DNA of the CDR3 is TGCAGCGTAGAGAAAGGACAGGGGGAGACCCAGTACTTC. Protein sequence: CSVEKGQGETQYF.